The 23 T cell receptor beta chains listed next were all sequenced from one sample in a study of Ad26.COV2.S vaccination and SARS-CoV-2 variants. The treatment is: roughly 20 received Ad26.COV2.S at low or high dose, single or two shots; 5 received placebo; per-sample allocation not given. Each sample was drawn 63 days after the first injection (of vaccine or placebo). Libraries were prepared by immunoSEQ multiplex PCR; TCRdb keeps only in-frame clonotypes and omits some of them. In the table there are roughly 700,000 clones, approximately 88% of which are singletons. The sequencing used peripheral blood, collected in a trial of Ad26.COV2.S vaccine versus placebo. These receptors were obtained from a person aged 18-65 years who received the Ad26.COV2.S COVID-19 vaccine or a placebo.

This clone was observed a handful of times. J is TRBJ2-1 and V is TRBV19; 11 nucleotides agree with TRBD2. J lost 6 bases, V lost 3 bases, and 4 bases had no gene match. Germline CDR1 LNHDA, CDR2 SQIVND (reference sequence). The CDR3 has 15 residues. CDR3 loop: CASSITSGSFNEQFF. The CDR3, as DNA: TGTGCCAGTAGTATCACTAGCGGGAGTTTCAATGAGCAGTTCTTC.

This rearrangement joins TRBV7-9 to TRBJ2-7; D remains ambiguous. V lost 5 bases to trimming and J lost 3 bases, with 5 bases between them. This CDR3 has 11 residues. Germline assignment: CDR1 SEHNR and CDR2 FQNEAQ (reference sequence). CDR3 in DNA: TGTGCCAGCAGCGAGTTCTACGAGCAGTACTTC. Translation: CASSEFYEQYF.

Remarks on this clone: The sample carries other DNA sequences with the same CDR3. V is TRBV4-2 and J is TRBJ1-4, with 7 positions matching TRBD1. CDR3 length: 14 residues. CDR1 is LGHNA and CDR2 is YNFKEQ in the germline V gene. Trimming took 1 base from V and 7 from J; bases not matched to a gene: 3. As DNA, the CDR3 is TGTGCCAGCAGCCAAGGACAGGGACGTGAAAAACTGTTTTTT. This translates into CASSQGQGREKLFF.

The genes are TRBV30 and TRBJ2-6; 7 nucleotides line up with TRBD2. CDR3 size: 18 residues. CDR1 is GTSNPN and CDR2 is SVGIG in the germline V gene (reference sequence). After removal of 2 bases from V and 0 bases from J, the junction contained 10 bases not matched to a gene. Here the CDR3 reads CAWSPLGGSGSGANVLTF. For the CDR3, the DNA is TGTGCCTGGAGTCCGCTCGGGGGGTCCGGCTCTGGGGCCAACGTCCTGACTTTC. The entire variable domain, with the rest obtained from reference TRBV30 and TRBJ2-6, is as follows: SQTIHQWPATLVQPVGSPLSLECTVEGTSNPNLYWYRQAAGRGLQLLFYSVGIGQISSEVPQNLSASRPQDRQFILSSKKLLLSDSGFYLCAWSPLGGSGSGANVLTFGAGSRLTVL.

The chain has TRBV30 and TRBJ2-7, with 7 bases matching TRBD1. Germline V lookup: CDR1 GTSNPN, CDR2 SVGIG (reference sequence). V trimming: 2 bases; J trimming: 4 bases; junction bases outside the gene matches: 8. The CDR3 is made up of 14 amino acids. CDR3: CAWSPDRLLYEQYF. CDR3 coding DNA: TGTGCCTGGAGTCCGGACAGGCTGTTGTACGAGCAGTACTTC.

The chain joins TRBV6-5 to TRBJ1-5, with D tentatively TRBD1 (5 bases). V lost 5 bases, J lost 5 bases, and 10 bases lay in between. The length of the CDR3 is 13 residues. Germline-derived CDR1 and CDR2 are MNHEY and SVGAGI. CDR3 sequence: CASSRGVDQPQHF. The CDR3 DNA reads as TGTGCCAGCAGTAGAGGGGTGGATCAGCCCCAGCATTTT.

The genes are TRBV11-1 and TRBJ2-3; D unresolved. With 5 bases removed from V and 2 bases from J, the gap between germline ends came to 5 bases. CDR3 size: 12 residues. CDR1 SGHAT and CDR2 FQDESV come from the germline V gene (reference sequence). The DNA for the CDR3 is TGTGCCAGCAGCCCGTACACAGATACGCAGTATTTT. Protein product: CASSPYTDTQYF.

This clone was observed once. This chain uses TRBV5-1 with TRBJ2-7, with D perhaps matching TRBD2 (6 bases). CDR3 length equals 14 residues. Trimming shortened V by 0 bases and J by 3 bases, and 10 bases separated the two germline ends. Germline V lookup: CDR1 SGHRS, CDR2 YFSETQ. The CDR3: CASSLGGGSYEQYF. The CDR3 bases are TGCGCCAGCAGCTTGGGTGGGGGGAGCTACGAGCAGTACTTC.

The CDR3 bases are TGTGCCAGCAGACGACAGGGTGGCAATTCCTACGAGCAGTACTTC. It encodes CASRRQGGNSYEQYF. The chain combines TRBV6-5 with TRBJ2-7; 7 nucleotides match TRBD1. The CDR3 extends over 15 amino acids. The J segment lost 1 base and the V segment lost 6 bases, leaving 9 bases of the junction unmatched. The germline CDR1 and CDR2 sequences are MNHEY and SVGAGI.

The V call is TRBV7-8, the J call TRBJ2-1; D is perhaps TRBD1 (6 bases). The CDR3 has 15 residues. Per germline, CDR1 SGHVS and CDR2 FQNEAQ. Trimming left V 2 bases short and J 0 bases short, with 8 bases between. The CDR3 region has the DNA TGTGCCAGCAGCTTAAGGGGGAGCTCCTACAATGAGCAGTTCTTC. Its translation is CASSLRGSSYNEQFF.

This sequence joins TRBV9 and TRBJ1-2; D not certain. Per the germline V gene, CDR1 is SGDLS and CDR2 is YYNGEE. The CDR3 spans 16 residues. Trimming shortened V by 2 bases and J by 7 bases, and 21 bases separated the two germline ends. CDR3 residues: CASSVTSLPLPGGYTF. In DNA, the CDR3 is TGTGCCAGCAGCGTTACTTCACTGCCCCTCCCAGGTGGCTACACCTTC. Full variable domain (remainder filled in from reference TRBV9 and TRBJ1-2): DSGVTQTPKHLITATGQRVTLRCSPRSGDLSVYWYQQSLDQGLQFLIQYYNGEERAKGNILERFSAQQFPDLHSELNLSSLELGDSALYFCASSVTSLPLPGGYTFGSGTRLTVV.

The CDR3: CASSLVWGGSYNEQFF. In DNA, the CDR3 is TGTGCCAGCAGCTTAGTTTGGGGGGGCTCCTACAATGAGCAGTTCTTC. V gene TRBV7-9 combines with J gene TRBJ2-1; 7 bases agree with TRBD2. CDR3 length: 16 residues. The germline V gene encodes CDR1 SEHNR and CDR2 FQNEAQ (reference sequence). Unmatched junction bases numbered 3, after V lost 1 base and J lost 0 bases.

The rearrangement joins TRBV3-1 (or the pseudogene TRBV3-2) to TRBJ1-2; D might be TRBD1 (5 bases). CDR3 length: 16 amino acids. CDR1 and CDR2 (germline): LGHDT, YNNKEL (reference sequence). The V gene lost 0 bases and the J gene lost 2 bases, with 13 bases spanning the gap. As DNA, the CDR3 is TGTGCCAGCAGCCAAGATCGGGGGGGAGGAAACTATGGCTACACCTTC. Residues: CASSQDRGGGNYGYTF.

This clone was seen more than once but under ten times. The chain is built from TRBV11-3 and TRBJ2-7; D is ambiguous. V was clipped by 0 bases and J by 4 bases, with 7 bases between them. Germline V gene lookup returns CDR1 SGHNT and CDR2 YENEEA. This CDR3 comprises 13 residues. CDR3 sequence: CASSLEANYEQYF. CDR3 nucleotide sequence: TGTGCCAGCAGCTTAGAGGCCAATTACGAGCAGTACTTC. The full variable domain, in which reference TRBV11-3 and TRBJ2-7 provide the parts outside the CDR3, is EAGVVQSPRYKIIEKKQPVAFWCNPISGHNTLYWYLQNLGQGPELLIRYENEEAVDDSQLPKDRFSAERLKGVDSTLKIQPAELGDSAVYLCASSLEANYEQYFGPGTRLTVT.

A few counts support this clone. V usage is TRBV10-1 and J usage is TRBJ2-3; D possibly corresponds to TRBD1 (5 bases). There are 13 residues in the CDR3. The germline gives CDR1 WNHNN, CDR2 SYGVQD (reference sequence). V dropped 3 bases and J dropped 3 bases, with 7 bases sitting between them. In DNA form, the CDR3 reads TGCGCCAGCAGTGACCCAGGGACAGATACGCAGTATTTT. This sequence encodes CASSDPGTDTQYF.

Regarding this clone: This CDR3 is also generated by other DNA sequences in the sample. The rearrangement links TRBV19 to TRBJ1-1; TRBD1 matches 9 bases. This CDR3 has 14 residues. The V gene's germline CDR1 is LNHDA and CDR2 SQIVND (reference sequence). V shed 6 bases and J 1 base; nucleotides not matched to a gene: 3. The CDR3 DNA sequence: TGTGCCAGTAGCTCGGGACAGGGGAACACTGAAGCTTTCTTT. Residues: CASSSGQGNTEAFF.

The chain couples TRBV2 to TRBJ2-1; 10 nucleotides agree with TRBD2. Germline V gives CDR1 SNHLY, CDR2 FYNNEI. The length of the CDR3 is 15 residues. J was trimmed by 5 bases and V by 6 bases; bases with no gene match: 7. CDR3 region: CASRPRAGGNNEQFF. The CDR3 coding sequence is TGTGCCAGCAGGCCAAGAGCGGGGGGGAACAATGAGCAGTTCTTC.

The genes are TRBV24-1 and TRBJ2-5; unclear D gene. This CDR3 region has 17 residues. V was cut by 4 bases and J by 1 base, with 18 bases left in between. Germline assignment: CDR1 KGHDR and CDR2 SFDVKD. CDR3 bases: TGTGCCACCAGTGACCCAGGAATCGCCCGTGGCCAAGAGACCCAGTACTTC. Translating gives CATSDPGIARGQETQYF.

The CDR3 sequence: CASSLSQDQPQHF. The CDR3, as DNA: TGTGCCAGCAGCTTAAGCCAGGATCAGCCCCAGCATTTT. The chain uses TRBV7-2 and TRBJ1-5; the D is unclear. Germline V gene data show CDR1 as SGHTA and CDR2 as FQGNSA. This CDR3 contains 13 residues. V gave up 2 bases and J gave up 5 bases, with 7 bases separating them. The whole variable domain, filled in from reference TRBV7-2 and TRBJ1-5, reads GAGVSQSPSNKVTEKGKDVELRCDPISGHTALYWYRQSLGQGLEFLIYFQGNSAPDKSGLPSDRFSAERTGGSVSTLTIQRTQQEDSAVYLCASSLSQDQPQHFGDGTRLSIL.

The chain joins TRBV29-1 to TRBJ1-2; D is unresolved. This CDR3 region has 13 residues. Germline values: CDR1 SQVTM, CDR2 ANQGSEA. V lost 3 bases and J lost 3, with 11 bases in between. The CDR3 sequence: CSVEPQSYYGYTF. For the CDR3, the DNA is TGCAGCGTTGAGCCCCAGTCGTACTATGGCTACACCTTC. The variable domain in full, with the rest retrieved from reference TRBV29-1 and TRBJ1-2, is SAVISQKPSRDICQRGTSLTIQCQVDSQVTMMFWYRQQPGQSLTLIATANQGSEATYESGFVIDKFPISRPNLTFSTLTVSNMSPEDSSIYLCSVEPQSYYGYTFGSGTRLTVV.

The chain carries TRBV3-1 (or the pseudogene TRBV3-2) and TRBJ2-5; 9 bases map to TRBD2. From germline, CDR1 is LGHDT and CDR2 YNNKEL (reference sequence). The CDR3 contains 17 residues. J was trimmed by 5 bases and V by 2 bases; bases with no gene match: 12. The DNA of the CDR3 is TGTGCCAGCAGCCAAACTCTTCCAGCGGGAGGTTTGGAGACCCAGTACTTC. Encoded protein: CASSQTLPAGGLETQYF.

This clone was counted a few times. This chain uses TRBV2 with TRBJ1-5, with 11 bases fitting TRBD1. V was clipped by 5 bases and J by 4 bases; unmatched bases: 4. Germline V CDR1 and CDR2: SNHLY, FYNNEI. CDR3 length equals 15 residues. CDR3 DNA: TGTGCCAGCAGTCCGGACAGGGGGCTTAATCAGCCCCAGCATTTT. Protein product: CASSPDRGLNQPQHF.

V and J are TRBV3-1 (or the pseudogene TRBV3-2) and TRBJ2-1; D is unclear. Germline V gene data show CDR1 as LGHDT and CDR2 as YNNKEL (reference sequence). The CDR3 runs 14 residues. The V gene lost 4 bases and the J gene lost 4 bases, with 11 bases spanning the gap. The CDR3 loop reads CASSPGRVYNEQFF. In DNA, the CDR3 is TGTGCCAGCAGCCCCGGAAGAGTTTACAATGAGCAGTTCTTC.